This T cell receptor (beta chain) was documented in a study of T cell responses to AZD1222 COVID-19 vaccine. Study conclusions and caveats: Targeting of unmutated variant regions was reportedly seen in nearly half of spike-specific TCRs. Compared with day 0, the breadth and depth of the Spike-specific TCR repertoire rose significantly after two doses of AZD1222. Seropositive AZD1222 recipients at baseline numbered only five or six. There were mostly white British donors and more females than males, and clonal diversity was possibly underestimated.

Clones were sequenced by immunoSEQ multiplex PCR, and TCRdb holds only the in-frame ones, with some missing. The sample contains 90,000 to 150,000 clones, approximately 93% of which appear only once. Comment on this clone: Antigen specificity is unknown.

The sequenced sample was peripheral blood, obtained on day 0 of AZD1222 vaccination. The origin of this receptor is an adult in good health.

CDR3 region: CASTRAGNTEAFF. The DNA of the CDR3 is TGTGCCAGCACTAGGGCAGGGAACACTGAAGCTTTCTTT. The rearrangement links TRBV6-5 to TRBJ1-1, with no clear D. Looked up from germline, CDR1 is MNHEY and CDR2 is SVGAGI. Trimming took off 7 bases at V and 1 base at J, with 10 bases between the two ends. The CDR3 covers 13 residues.